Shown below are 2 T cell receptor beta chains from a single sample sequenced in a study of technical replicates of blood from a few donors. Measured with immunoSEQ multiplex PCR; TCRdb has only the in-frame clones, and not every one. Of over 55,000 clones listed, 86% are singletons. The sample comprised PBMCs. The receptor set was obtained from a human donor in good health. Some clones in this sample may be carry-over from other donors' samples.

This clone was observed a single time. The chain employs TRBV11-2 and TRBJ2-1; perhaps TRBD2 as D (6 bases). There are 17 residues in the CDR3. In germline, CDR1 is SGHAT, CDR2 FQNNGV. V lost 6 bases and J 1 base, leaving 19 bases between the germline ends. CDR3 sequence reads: CASRRGVRRGSYNEQFF. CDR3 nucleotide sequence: TGTGCCAGCAGACGAGGGGTCCGCCGGGGGTCCTACAATGAGCAGTTCTTC.

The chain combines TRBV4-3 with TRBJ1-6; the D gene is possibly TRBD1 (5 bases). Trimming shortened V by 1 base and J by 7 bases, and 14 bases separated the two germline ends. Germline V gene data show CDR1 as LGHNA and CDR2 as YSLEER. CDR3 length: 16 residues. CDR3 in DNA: TGCGCCAGCAGCCAAGCTGTCGGGGGGGGGAATTCACCCCTCCACTTT. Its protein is CASSQAVGGGNSPLHF.